These 10 T cell receptor beta chains came from one sample sequenced in a study of OX40 agonist ivuxolimab in advanced cancers. The repertoire was sequenced with immunoSEQ multiplex PCR; TCRdb's copy has only in-frame clones and lacks some. This table holds around 34,000 clones, 70% to 85% found once. The sequences come from CD4+ or CD8+ T cells sorted from blood, collected in a trial of the OX40 agonist ivuxolimab. The source of these receptors is an adult with an advanced solid tumor such as melanoma, head and neck, liver or kidney cancer.

The chain employs TRBV4-1 and TRBJ1-1; 10 bases map to TRBD1. The V gene end was trimmed by 5 bases and the J gene end by 5 bases; junction bases not matched to a gene: 5. The CDR3 spans 14 residues. CDR1 is MGHRA and CDR2 is YSYEKL in the germline V gene. The CDR3 DNA sequence: TGCGCCAGCAGCTGGACAGGGGGAGGTACTGAAGCTTTCTTT. Its protein product is CASSWTGGGTEAFF.

The chain couples TRBV14 to TRBJ2-5; 15 bases are a match to TRBD2. The germline V gene has CDR1 SGHDN and CDR2 FVKESK. The CDR3 has 18 amino acids. The J segment lost 0 bases and the V segment lost 3 bases, leaving 5 bases of the junction unmatched. The CDR3 coding sequence is TGTGCCAGCAGCCACATGGGACTAGCGGGGGGATACCAAGAGACCCAGTACTTC. This sequence encodes CASSHMGLAGGYQETQYF.

This chain links TRBV11-2 with TRBJ1-1; unclear D gene. The CDR3 is made up of 16 amino acids. Per the germline V gene, CDR1 is SGHAT and CDR2 is FQNNGV. The V and J ends lost 2 bases and 3 bases respectively, with 16 bases between them. The CDR3 sequence: CASSLPPSKRDTEAFF. CDR3 coding DNA: TGTGCCAGCAGCTTACCTCCGTCGAAAAGGGACACTGAAGCTTTCTTT.

V and J are TRBV7-6 and TRBJ2-2; D possibly corresponds to TRBD1 (6 bases). Germline assignment: CDR1 SGHVS and CDR2 FNYEAQ. This CDR3 comprises 16 residues. V shed 6 bases and J shed 5 bases, with 19 bases lying between them. DNA for the CDR3: TGTGCCAGCAGTTACAACCGGGACACGCAGACCGGGGAGCTGTTTTTT. It specifies CASSYNRDTQTGELFF.

The chain combines TRBV13 with TRBJ2-3, with D unclear. CDR3 length: 14 amino acids. Trimming pared 6 bases from V and 0 bases from J, leaving 10 bases between. CDR1 PRHDT and CDR2 FYEKMQ come from the germline V gene (reference sequence). The CDR3 DNA reads TGTGCCAGCAGTGACGGGCCCAGCACAGATACGCAGTATTTT. Encoded protein: CASSDGPSTDTQYF.

This chain uses TRBV5-1 with TRBJ2-7; 7 bases align to TRBD1. The CDR3 totals 14 residues. The V segment lost 4 bases and the J segment 7 bases; nucleotides outside the gene matches: 11. Germline V lookup: CDR1 SGHRS, CDR2 YFSETQ. CDR3 sequence (DNA): TGCGCCAGCAGCAGTGGACAGGACGTCTCTGAGCAGTACTTC. It specifies CASSSGQDVSEQYF.

The chain carries TRBV28 and TRBJ1-5; D is perhaps TRBD1 (6 bases). With 5 bases removed from V and 5 bases from J, the gap between germline ends came to 19 bases. The CDR3 loop spans 16 amino acids. Germline loops: CDR1 MDHEN, CDR2 SYDVKM. The CDR3 DNA sequence: TGTGCCAGCAGTCCTCCCGAATCACAGGGCTATCAGCCCCAGCATTTT. Protein product: CASSPPESQGYQPQHF.

This clone has a single count. Other nucleotide sequences from this sample produce the same CDR3. CDR3 DNA: TGTGCCAGCAGTTTAAACGGCGGGGAGCTGTTTTTT. Translated: CASSLNGGELFF. The chain joins TRBV27 to TRBJ2-2, with D unresolved. Germline CDR1 is MNHEY and CDR2 is SMNVEV (reference sequence). The CDR3 totals 12 residues. Trimming shortened V by 2 bases and J by 7 bases, and 5 bases separated the two germline ends.

This rearrangement joins TRBV5-4 to TRBJ2-2, with D possibly being TRBD2 (5 bases). V was clipped by 7 bases and J by 8 bases, with 12 bases between them. CDR1 SGHNT and CDR2 YYREEE come from the germline V gene (reference sequence). The CDR3 is 12 amino acids. The CDR3 spells CASSAGGGELFF. In nucleotides, the CDR3 is TGTGCCAGCTCCGCGGGCGGGGGGGAGCTGTTTTTT.

This chain connects TRBV6-6 to TRBJ2-1, with 7 bases aligning to TRBD2. This CDR3 region has 16 residues. Trimming cost V 2 bases and J 0 bases; bases outside gene matches: 4. CDR1 is MNHNY and CDR2 is SVGAGI in the germline V gene (reference sequence). For the CDR3, the DNA is TGTGCCAGCAGTTACGGCGGCGGGAGCTCCTACAATGAGCAGTTCTTC. This codes for CASSYGGGSSYNEQFF.